Following are 20 T cell receptor beta chains from one sample sequenced in a study of blood T cell repertoires in COVID-19. The data were produced by immunoSEQ multiplex PCR, yet TCRdb's version contains in-frame clones alone and is incomplete. This table has around 60,000 clones, roughly 86% appearing once. Input material: peripheral blood. The receptors originated from a man aged 50 or older with active COVID-19.

This chain links TRBV19 with TRBJ1-5, with a tentative D call TRBD1 (6 bases). Germline assignment: CDR1 LNHDA and CDR2 SQIVND (reference sequence). The CDR3 is 17 amino acids. V lost 4 bases and J lost 4, with 20 bases in between. Written as DNA, the CDR3 is TGTGCCAGTAGTACCAGATACCGGGACAATCATAATCAGCCCCAGCATTTT. Translation gives CASSTRYRDNHNQPQHF.

The V call is TRBV5-4, the J call TRBJ2-3; the D is unclear. The germline V gene has CDR1 SGHNT and CDR2 YYREEE (reference sequence). Trimming cost V 3 bases and J 3 bases, with 2 bases left between them. This CDR3 is built from 11 residues. The CDR3 loop reads CASSSTDTQYF. As DNA, the CDR3 is TGTGCCAGCAGCTCGACAGATACGCAGTATTTT.

The V and J genes are TRBV2 and TRBJ1-2; D is perhaps TRBD1 (6 bases). Trimming removed 2 bases from V and 2 bases from J, with 9 bases in between. From germline, CDR1 is SNHLY and CDR2 FYNNEI. The CDR3 contains 14 residues. This CDR3 is CASSETGINYGYTF. The CDR3 DNA reads TGTGCCAGCAGTGAAACAGGGATCAACTATGGCTACACCTTC.

This sequence joins TRBV5-4 and TRBJ1-2; D gene uncertain. CDR3 size: 15 residues. V lost 2 bases, J lost 5 bases, and 16 bases lay in between. Germline V gives CDR1 SGHNT, CDR2 YYREEE (reference sequence). CDR3 sequence reads: CASSFYGGFLYGYTF. In nucleotides, the CDR3 is TGTGCCAGCAGCTTCTACGGCGGGTTCCTTTATGGCTACACCTTC.

The chain combines TRBV7-9 with TRBJ2-5; D perhaps matches TRBD1 (5 bases). Germline CDR1 and CDR2: SEHNR and FQNEAQ (reference sequence). The CDR3 runs 15 residues. With 4 bases removed from V and 5 bases from J, the gap between germline ends came to 17 bases. This CDR3 reads CASSSYRDRGETQYF. The CDR3 DNA reads as TGTGCCAGCAGCTCCTACCGAGATAGGGGCGAGACCCAGTACTTC.

V and J are TRBV3-1 (or the pseudogene TRBV3-2) and TRBJ1-2; tentative D call: TRBD1 (5 bases). Per the germline V gene, CDR1 is LGHDT and CDR2 is YNNKEL (reference sequence). CDR3 length: 15 amino acids. The V and J ends lost 1 base and 6 bases respectively, with 15 bases between them. CDR3 amino acids: CASSQVGGGYDGYTF. CDR3 DNA: TGTGCCAGCAGCCAAGTTGGGGGAGGGTACGATGGCTACACCTTC.

The V and J genes are TRBV10-3 and TRBJ2-7; 7 nucleotides line up with TRBD1. This CDR3 region has 16 residues. The V segment lost 3 bases and the J segment 3 bases; nucleotides outside the gene matches: 11. Germline-derived CDR1 and CDR2 are ENHRY and SYGVKD. CDR3 nucleotides: TGTGCCATCAGTGAACTCCCCACGACAGGGCGCTACGAGCAGTACTTC. Its translation: CAISELPTTGRYEQYF.

This clone appeared a single time. The sample has other DNA sequences that encode this CDR3 too. This chain joins TRBV14 and TRBJ1-2; D uncertain. CDR1 is SGHDN and CDR2 is FVKESK in the germline V gene. V lost 4 bases and J 0 bases, leaving 6 bases between the germline ends. The CDR3 spans 13 residues. CDR3 DNA sequence: TGTGCCAGCAGCCTACAAGCTAACTATGGCTACACCTTC. Protein sequence: CASSLQANYGYTF.

This clone was recorded once. The chain uses TRBV5-1 and TRBJ2-7; D is ambiguous. CDR1 and CDR2 from the germline V gene are SGHRS and YFSETQ. V dropped 4 bases and J dropped 2 bases, with 13 bases sitting between them. The CDR3 length is 14 residues. The CDR3 DNA sequence: TGCGCCAGCAGCCCCGCGATGGGCACCTACGAGCAGTACTTC. Translation: CASSPAMGTYEQYF.

This chain links TRBV5-5 with TRBJ2-1, with a possible D match to TRBD1 (7 bases). The germline CDR1 and CDR2 sequences are SGHKS and YYEKEE (reference sequence). The length of the CDR3 is 15 residues. The V end was cut by 1 base, the J end by 9 bases, with 17 bases between. The CDR3 here is CASSLLPRGDAEQFF. The CDR3, as DNA: TGTGCCAGCAGCTTGCTCCCCAGGGGGGATGCTGAGCAGTTCTTC. Combining the CDR3 with reference TRBV5-5 and TRBJ2-1 gives the whole variable domain DAGVTQSPTHLIKTRGQQVTLRCSPISGHKSVSWYQQVLGQGPQFIFQYYEKEERGRGNFPDRFSARQFPNYSSELNVNALLLGDSALYLCASSLLPRGDAEQFFGPGTRLTVL.

Only one count was recorded for this clone. This chain connects TRBV5-5 to TRBJ1-2; D is unclear. The CDR3 runs 13 residues. The germline V and J ends were trimmed by 3 bases and 7 bases, with 13 bases remaining between them. From germline, CDR1 is SGHKS and CDR2 YYEKEE (reference sequence). CDR3 DNA: TGTGCCAGCAGCTCCGGCGCGGGGTCTGGCTACACCTTC. It specifies CASSSGAGSGYTF.

CDR3 coding DNA: TGTGCCAGCAGCCTCAACCTTACTCCAGATACGCAGTATTTT. It encodes CASSLNLTPDTQYF. The chain employs TRBV9 and TRBJ2-3; D remains ambiguous. There are 14 residues in the CDR3. V lost 4 bases and J 4 bases, leaving 13 bases between the germline ends. The germline V gene encodes CDR1 SGDLS and CDR2 YYNGEE.

The chain employs TRBV19 and TRBJ2-1; 15 bases agree with TRBD2. The CDR3 runs 18 residues. Germline V gives CDR1 LNHDA, CDR2 SQIVND (reference sequence). V trimming: 7 bases; J trimming: 0 bases; junction bases outside the gene matches: 7. CDR3 DNA: TGTGCCAGTATGGGACTAGCGGGGGGATCGTACTCCTACAATGAGCAGTTCTTC. Translated, it gives CASMGLAGGSYSYNEQFF.

The chain couples TRBV2 to TRBJ2-1, with 7 positions matching TRBD2. V lost 8 bases and J lost 2; bases outside the gene matches: 3. The length of the CDR3 is 13 residues. Germline CDR1 reads SNHLY; CDR2 reads FYNNEI. Here the CDR3 DNA reads TGTGCCAGCGGGACTACCGCCTACAATGAGCAGTTCTTC. Protein: CASGTTAYNEQFF.

The chain employs TRBV15 and TRBJ1-1; D might be TRBD1 (5 bases). The CDR3 is made up of 15 amino acids. The V and J ends lost 1 base and 8 bases respectively, with 17 bases between them. Germline V gives CDR1 LNHNV, CDR2 YYDKDF (reference sequence). The CDR3 DNA sequence: TGTGCCACCAGCAGAGGGGCCCACAGGTTAACAGAAGCTTTCTTT. Protein sequence: CATSRGAHRLTEAFF.

This clone turned up a few times. The gene calls are TRBV3-1 (or the pseudogene TRBV3-2) and TRBJ2-7; 16 bases align to TRBD2. The CDR3 covers 16 residues. Germline CDR1 reads LGHDT; CDR2 reads YNNKEL (reference sequence). V was pared by 4 bases and J by 2 bases, with 2 bases of the junction left unmatched. CDR3 nucleotide sequence: TGTGCCAGCAGCCCCGGGACTAGCGGGGGGGCCTACGAGCAGTACTTC. Translating it yields CASSPGTSGGAYEQYF.

The CDR3 region is CASSPARGQNIQYF. CDR3 DNA: TGTGCCAGCAGCCCGGCACGAGGCCAAAACATTCAGTACTTC. V is TRBV2 and J is TRBJ2-4; D gene ambiguous. The CDR3 is 14 amino acids. CDR1 is SNHLY and CDR2 is FYNNEI in the germline V gene. V lost 6 bases, J lost 5 bases, and 14 bases lay in between.

The chain joins TRBV29-1 to TRBJ1-2; D is uncertain. The V end was cut by 3 bases, the J end by 4 bases, with 9 bases between. The germline V gene encodes CDR1 SQVTM and CDR2 ANQGSEA. The CDR3 covers 12 residues. CDR3 in DNA: TGCAGCGTTGAGGCCTTTACCTATGGCTACACCTTC. It encodes CSVEAFTYGYTF.

The chain recombines TRBV5-1 with TRBJ2-2; the D gene is possibly TRBD1 (6 bases). Trimming left V 7 bases short and J 0 bases short, with 16 bases between. Germline V gene sequence: CDR1 SGHRS, CDR2 YFSETQ. The CDR3 has 16 amino acids. This CDR3 reads CASSKGGPTNTGELFF. CDR3 coding DNA: TGCGCCAGCTCTAAAGGGGGTCCTACGAACACCGGGGAGCTGTTTTTT. The full variable domain, completed using reference TRBV5-1 and TRBJ2-2, is KAGVTQTPRYLIKTRGQQVTLSCSPISGHRSVSWYQQTPGQGLQFLFEYFSETQRNKGNFPGRFSGRQFSNSRSEMNVSTLELGDSALYLCASSKGGPTNTGELFFGEGSRLTVL.

The count of this clone is one. This chain connects TRBV6-5 to TRBJ2-3, with 9 bases fitting TRBD2. Germline trimming cut 11 bases from V and 3 bases from J; bases unmatched to any gene: 6. The CDR3 runs 13 residues. The germline gives CDR1 MNHEY, CDR2 SVGAGI. The CDR3 loop reads CAARLAGTDTQYF. The CDR3 DNA is TGTGCCGCGAGGCTAGCGGGGACAGATACGCAGTATTTT.